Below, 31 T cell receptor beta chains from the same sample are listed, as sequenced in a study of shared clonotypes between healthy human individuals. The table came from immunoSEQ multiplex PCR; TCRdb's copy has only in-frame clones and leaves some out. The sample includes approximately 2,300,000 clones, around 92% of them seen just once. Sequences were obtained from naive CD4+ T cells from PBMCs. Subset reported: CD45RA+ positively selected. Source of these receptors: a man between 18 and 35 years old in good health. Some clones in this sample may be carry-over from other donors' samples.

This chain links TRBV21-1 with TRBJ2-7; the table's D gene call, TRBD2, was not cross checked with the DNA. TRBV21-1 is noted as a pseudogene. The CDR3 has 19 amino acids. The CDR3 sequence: CASSKAEGFGTAGAYEQYF. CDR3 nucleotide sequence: TGTGCCAGCAGCAAAGCTGAGGGATTTGGGACAGCGGGAGCCTACGAGCAGTACTTC.

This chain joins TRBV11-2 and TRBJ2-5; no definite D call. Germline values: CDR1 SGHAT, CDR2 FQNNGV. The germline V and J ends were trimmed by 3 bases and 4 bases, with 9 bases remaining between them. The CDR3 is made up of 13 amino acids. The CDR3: CASSFLDVETQYF. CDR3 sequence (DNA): TGTGCCAGCAGCTTTTTGGACGTAGAGACCCAGTACTTC.

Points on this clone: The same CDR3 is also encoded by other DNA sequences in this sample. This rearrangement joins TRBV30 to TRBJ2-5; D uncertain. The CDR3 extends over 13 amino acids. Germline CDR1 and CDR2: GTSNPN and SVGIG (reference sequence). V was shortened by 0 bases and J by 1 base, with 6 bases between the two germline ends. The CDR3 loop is CAWSVSTQETQYF. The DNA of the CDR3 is TGTGCCTGGAGTGTGTCGACCCAAGAGACCCAGTACTTC.

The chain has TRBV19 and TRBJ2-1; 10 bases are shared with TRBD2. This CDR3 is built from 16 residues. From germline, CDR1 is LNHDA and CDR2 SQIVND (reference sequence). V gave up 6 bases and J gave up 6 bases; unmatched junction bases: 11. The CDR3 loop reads CASSNPGTSDFNEQFF. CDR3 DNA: TGTGCCAGTAGCAACCCCGGGACTAGCGATTTCAATGAGCAGTTCTTC.

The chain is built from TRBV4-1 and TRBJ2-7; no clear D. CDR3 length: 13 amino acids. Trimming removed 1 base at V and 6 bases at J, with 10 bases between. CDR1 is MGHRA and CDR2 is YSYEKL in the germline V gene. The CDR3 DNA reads TGCGCCAGCAGCCAAGGACTTGGCGGCGAGCAGTACTTC. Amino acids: CASSQGLGGEQYF.

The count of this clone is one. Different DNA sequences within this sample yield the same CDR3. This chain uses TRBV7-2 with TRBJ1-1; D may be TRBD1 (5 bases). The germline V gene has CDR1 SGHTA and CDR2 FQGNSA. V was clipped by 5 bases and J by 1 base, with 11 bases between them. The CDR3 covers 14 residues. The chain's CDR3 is CASSPGTANTEAFF. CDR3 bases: TGTGCCAGCAGCCCCGGGACGGCGAACACTGAAGCTTTCTTT.

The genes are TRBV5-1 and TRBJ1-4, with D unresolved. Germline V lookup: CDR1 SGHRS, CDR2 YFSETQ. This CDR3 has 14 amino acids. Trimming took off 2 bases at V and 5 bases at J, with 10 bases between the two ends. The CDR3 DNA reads TGCGCCAGCAGCTTTTTAGGGCCCAATGAAAAACTGTTTTTT. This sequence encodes CASSFLGPNEKLFF.

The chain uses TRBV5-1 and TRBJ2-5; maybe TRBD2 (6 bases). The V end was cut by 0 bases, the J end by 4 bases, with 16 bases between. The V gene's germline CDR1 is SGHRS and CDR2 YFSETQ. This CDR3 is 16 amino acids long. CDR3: CASSLGGSGGAETQYF. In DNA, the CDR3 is TGCGCCAGCAGCTTGGGTGGTAGCGGTGGGGCAGAGACCCAGTACTTC. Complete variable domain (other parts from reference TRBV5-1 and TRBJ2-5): KAGVTQTPRYLIKTRGQQVTLSCSPISGHRSVSWYQQTPGQGLQFLFEYFSETQRNKGNFPGRFSGRQFSNSRSEMNVSTLELGDSALYLCASSLGGSGGAETQYFGPGTRLLVL.

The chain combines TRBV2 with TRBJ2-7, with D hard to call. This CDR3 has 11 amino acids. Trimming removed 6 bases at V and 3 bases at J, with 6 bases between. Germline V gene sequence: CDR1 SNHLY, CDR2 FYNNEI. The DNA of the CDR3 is TGTGCCAGCAGAATAAACTACGAGCAGTACTTC. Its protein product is CASRINYEQYF.

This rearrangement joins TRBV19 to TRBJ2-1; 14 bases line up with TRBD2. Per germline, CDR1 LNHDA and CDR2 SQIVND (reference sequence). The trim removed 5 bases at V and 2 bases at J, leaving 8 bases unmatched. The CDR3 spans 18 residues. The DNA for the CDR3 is TGTGCCAGTAGTCCGACTAGCGGGAGGGCGGCCCCCTACAATGAGCAGTTCTTC. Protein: CASSPTSGRAAPYNEQFF.

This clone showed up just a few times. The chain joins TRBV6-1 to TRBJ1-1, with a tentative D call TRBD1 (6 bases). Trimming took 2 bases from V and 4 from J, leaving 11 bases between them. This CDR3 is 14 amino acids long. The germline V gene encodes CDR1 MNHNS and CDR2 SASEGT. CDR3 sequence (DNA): TGTGCCAGCAGTGAATTACAGGGTAGCACTGAAGCTTTCTTT. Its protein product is CASSELQGSTEAFF.

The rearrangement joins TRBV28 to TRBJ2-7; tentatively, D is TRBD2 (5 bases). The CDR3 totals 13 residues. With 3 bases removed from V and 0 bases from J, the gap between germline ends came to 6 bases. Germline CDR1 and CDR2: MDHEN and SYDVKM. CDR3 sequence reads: CASSLRVSYEQYF. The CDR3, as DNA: TGTGCCAGCAGTTTGAGGGTCTCCTACGAGCAGTACTTC.

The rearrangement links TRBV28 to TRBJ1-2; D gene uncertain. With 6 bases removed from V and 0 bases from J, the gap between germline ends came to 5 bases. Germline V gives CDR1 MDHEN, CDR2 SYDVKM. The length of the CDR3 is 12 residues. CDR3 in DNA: TGTGCCAGCAGGGTAGCTAACTATGGCTACACCTTC. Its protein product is CASRVANYGYTF.

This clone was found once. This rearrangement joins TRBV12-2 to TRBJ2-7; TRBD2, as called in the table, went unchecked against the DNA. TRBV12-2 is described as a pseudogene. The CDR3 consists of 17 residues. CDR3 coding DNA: TGTGCAAGTCGCCAACTAGCGGGAGGGCCCATCGTCTACGAGCAGTACTTC. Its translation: CASRQLAGGPIVYEQYF.

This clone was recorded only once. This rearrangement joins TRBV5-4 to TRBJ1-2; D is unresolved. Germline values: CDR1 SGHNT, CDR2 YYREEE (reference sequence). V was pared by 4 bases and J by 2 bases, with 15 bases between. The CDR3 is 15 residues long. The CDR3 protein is CASSLSPEVNYGYTF. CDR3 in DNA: TGTGCCAGCAGCCTAAGCCCGGAGGTCAACTATGGCTACACCTTC. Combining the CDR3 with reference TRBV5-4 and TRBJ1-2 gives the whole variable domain ETGVTQSPTHLIKTRGQQVTLRCSSQSGHNTVSWYQQALGQGPQFIFQYYREEENGRGNFPPRFSGLQFPNYSSELNVNALELDDSALYLCASSLSPEVNYGYTFGSGTRLTVV.

The CDR3 protein is CASSLHSYEQYF. DNA of the CDR3: TGTGCCAGCAGCTTGCACAGCTACGAGCAGTACTTC. The J gene is TRBJ2-7, the V gene TRBV11-2; D remains unclear. Germline assignment: CDR1 SGHAT and CDR2 FQNNGV. This CDR3 contains 12 residues. Trimming took 3 bases from V and 3 from J, leaving 6 bases between them.

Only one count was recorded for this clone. For the CDR3, the DNA is TGTGCCAGAAGCTCACCAACCATACCCGGACTATCCTACGAGCAGTACTTC. Translation gives CARSSPTIPGLSYEQYF. The rearrangement joins TRBV5-3 to TRBJ2-7, with a weak D call TRBD2 (6 bases). TRBV5-3 is reported as an ORF; its role is uncertain. Deletions cut 3 bases from V and 1 base from J, with 20 bases between. CDR3 length equals 17 residues.

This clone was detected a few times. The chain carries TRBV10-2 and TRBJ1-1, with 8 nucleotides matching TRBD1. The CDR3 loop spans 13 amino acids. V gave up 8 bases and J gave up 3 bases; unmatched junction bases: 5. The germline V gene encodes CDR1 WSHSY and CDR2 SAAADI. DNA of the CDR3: TGCGCCAGCGGTCTACAGGGGGACACTGAAGCTTTCTTT. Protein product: CASGLQGDTEAFF.

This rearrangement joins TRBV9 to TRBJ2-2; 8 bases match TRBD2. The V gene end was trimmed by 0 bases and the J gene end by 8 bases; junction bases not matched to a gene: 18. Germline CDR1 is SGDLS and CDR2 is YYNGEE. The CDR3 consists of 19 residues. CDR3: CASSVDGRAGTKGAGELFF. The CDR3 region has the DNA TGTGCCAGCAGCGTAGACGGGAGGGCCGGTACGAAAGGCGCGGGGGAGCTGTTTTTT.

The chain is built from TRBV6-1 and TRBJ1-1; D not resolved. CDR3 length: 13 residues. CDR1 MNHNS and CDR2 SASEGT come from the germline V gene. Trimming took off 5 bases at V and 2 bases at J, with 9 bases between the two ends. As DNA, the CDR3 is TGTGCCAGCAGTCTATACGGTAACACTGAAGCTTTCTTT. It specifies CASSLYGNTEAFF.

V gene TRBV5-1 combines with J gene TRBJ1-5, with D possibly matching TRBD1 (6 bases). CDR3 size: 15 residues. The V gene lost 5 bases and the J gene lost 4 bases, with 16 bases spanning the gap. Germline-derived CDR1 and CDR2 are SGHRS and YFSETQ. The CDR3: CASRVSGQGNQPQHF. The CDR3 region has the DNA TGCGCCAGCAGAGTGAGTGGGCAGGGGAATCAGCCCCAGCATTTT.

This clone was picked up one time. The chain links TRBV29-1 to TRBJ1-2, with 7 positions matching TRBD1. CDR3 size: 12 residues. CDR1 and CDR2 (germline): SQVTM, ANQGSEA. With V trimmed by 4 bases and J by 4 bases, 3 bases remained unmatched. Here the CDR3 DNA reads TGCAGCGTTGTTAGACAGGGCTATGGCTACACCTTC. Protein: CSVVRQGYGYTF.

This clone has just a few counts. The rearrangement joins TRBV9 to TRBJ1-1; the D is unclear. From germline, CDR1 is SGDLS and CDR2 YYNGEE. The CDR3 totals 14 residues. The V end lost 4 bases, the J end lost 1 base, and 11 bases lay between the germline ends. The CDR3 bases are TGTGCCAGCAGCCCTAGATCGGGGAACACTGAAGCTTTCTTT. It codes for CASSPRSGNTEAFF.

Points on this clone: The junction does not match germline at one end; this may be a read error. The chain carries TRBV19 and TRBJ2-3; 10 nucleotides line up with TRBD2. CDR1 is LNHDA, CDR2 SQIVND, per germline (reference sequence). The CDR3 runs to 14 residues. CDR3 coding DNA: TGTGCCAGTAGCATAGCGGGAGGTTCAGATACGCAGTATTTT. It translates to CASSIAGGSDTQYF.

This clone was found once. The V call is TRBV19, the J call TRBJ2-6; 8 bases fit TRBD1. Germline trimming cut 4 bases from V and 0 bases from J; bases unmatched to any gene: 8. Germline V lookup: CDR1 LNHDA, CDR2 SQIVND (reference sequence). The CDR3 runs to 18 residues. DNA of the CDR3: TGTGCCAGTAGTAAAGGACAGGGAACCCCCTCTGGGGCCAACGTCCTGACTTTC. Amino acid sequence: CASSKGQGTPSGANVLTF.

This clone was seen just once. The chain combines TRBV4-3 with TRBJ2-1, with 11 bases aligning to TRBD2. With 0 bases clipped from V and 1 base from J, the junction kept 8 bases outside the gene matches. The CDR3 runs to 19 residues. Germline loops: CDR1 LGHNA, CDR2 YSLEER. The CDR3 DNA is TGCGCCAGCAGCCAAGATCCAAGACTAGCGGGATCTTCCTACAATGAGCAGTTCTTC. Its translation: CASSQDPRLAGSSYNEQFF.

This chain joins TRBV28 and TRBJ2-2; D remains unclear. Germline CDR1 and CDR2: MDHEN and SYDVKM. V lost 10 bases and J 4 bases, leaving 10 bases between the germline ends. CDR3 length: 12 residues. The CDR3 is CATPGVTGELFF. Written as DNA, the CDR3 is TGTGCCACCCCTGGGGTCACCGGGGAGCTGTTTTTT.

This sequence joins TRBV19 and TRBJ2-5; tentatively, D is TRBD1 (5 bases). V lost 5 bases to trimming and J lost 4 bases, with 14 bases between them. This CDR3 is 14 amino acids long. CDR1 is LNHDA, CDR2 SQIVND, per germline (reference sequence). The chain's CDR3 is CASSEAGSGETQYF. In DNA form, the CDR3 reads TGTGCCAGTAGTGAGGCAGGGTCGGGAGAGACCCAGTACTTC.

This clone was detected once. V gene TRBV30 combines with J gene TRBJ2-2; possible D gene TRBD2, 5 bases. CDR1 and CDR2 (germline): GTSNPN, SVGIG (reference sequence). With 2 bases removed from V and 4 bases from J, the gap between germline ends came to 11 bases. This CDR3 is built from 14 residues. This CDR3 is CAWSSLGATGELFF. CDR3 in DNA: TGTGCCTGGAGTTCATTGGGAGCCACCGGGGAGCTGTTTTTT.

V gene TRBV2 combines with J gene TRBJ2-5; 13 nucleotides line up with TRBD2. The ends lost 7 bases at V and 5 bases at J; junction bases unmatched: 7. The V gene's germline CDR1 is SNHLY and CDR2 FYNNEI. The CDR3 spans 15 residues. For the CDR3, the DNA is TGTGCCAGCACTGGGACTAGCGGGGTGGCCGAGACCCAGTACTTC. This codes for CASTGTSGVAETQYF. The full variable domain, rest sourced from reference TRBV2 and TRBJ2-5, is EPEVTQTPSHQVTQMGQEVILRCVPISNHLYFYWYRQILGQKVEFLVSFYNNEISEKSEIFDDQFSVERPDGSNFTLKIRSTKLEDSAMYFCASTGTSGVAETQYFGPGTRLLVL.

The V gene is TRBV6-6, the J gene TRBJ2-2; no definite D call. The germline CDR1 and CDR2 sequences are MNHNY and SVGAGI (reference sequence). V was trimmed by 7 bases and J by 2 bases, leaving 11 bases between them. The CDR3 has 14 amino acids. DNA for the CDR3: TGTGCCAGCATTGCCCGGACCAACACCGGGGAGCTGTTTTTT. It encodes CASIARTNTGELFF.